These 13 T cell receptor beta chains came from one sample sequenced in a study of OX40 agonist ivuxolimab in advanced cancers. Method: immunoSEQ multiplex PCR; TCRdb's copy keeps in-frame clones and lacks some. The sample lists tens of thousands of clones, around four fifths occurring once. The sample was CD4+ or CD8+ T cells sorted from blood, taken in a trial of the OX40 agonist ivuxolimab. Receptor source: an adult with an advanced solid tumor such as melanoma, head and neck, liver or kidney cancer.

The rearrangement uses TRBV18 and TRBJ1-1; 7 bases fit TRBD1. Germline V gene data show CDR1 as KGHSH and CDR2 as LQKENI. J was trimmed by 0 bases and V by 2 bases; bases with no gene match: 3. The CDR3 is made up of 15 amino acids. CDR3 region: CASSPSTGVNTEAFF. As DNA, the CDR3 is TGTGCCAGCTCACCAAGCACAGGGGTGAACACTGAAGCTTTCTTT.

The CDR3 loop is CASSPRFQETQYF. CDR3 nucleotides: TGTGCCAGCAGCCCCCGGTTCCAAGAGACCCAGTACTTC. The V gene is TRBV5-4, the J gene TRBJ2-5, with unresolved D. V lost 4 bases, J lost 1 base, and 8 bases lay in between. CDR3 size: 13 residues. The germline V gene has CDR1 SGHNT and CDR2 YYREEE (reference sequence).

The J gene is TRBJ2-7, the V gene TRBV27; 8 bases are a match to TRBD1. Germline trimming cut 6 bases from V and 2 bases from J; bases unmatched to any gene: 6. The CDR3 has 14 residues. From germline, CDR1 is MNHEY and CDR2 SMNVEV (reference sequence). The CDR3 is CASRLGQVPYEQYF. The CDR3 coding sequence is TGTGCCAGCAGACTGGGACAGGTCCCCTACGAGCAGTACTTC.

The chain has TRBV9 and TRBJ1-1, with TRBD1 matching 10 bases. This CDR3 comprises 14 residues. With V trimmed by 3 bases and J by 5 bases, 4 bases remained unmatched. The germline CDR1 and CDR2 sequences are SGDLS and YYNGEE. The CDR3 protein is CASSGGQGITEAFF. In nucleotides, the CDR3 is TGTGCCAGCAGCGGGGGACAGGGGATAACTGAAGCTTTCTTT. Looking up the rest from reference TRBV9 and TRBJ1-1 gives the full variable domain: DSGVTQTPKHLITATGQRVTLRCSPRSGDLSVYWYQQSLDQGLQFLIQYYNGEERAKGNILERFSAQQFPDLHSELNLSSLELGDSALYFCASSGGQGITEAFFGQGTRLTVV.

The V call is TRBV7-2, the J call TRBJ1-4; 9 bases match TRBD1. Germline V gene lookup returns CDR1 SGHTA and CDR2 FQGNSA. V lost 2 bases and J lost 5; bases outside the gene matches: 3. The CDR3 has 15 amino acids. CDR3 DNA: TGTGCCAGCAGCTTATTAGGGACAGGGAATGAAAAACTGTTTTTT. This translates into CASSLLGTGNEKLFF.

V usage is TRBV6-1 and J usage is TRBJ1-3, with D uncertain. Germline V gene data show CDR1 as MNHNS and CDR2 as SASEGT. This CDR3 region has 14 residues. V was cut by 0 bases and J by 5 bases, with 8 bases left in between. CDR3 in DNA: TGTGCCAGCAGTGAAGCGCTATGGAGAAACACCATATATTTT. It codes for CASSEALWRNTIYF.

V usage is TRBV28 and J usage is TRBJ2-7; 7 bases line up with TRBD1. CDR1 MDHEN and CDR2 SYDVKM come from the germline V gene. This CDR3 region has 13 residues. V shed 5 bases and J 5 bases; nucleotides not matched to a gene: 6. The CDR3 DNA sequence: TGTGCCAGCAGTGTCAACAGGGGCCACGAGCAGTACTTC. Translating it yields CASSVNRGHEQYF.

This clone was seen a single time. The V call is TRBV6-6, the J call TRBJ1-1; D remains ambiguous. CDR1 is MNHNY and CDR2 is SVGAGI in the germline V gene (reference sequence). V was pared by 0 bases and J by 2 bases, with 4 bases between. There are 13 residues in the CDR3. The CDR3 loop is CASSYSENTEAFF. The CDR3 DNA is TGTGCCAGCAGTTACTCGGAAAACACTGAAGCTTTCTTT.

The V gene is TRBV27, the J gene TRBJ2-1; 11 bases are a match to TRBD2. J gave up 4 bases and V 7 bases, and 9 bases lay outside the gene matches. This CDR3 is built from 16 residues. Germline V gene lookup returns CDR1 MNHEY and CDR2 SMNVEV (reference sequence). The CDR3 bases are TGTGCCAGCATGAAGGGACTAGCGGCGGCATACAATGAGCAGTTCTTC. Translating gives CASMKGLAAAYNEQFF.

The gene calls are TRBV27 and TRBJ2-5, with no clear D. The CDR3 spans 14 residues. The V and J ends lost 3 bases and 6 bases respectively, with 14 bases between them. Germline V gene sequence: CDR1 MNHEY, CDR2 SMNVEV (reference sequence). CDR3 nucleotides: TGTGCCAGCAGTTTCGACGGATACAAGAAGACCCAGTACTTC. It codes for CASSFDGYKKTQYF.

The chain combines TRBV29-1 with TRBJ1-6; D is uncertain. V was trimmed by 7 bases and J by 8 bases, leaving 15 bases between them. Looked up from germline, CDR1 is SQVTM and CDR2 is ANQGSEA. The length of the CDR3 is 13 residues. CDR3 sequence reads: CSASSSDDSPLHF. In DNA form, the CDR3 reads TGCAGCGCCTCATCCTCGGACGATTCACCCCTCCACTTT.

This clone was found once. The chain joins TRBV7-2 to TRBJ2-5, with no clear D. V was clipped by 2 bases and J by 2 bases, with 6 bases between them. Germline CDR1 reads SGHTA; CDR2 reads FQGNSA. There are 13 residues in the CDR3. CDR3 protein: CASSLNSQETQYF. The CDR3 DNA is TGTGCCAGCAGCTTAAACAGTCAAGAGACCCAGTACTTC.

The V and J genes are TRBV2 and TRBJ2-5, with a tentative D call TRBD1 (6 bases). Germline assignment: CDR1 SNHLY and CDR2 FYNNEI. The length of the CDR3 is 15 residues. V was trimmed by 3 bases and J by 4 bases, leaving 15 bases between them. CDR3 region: CASSEGAGESETQYF. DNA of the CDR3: TGTGCCAGCAGTGAGGGGGCAGGGGAATCAGAGACCCAGTACTTC.